The 2 T cell receptor delta chains below all came from one sample that was sequenced in a study of gamma delta lymphoproliferative disorders and STAT genes. TCRdb ran CATT on the multiplex PCR reads. The data contain about 670 delta-chain clones, 2.5% to 3.5% of them singletons. The receptor sequences were amplified from genomic DNA of peripheral blood mononuclear cells. Specimen: blood. These receptors were obtained from a human donor with gamma-delta T-cell large granular lymphocyte leukemia.

Regarding this clone: This DNA translates differently at residues 3 and 5 from the TCRdb protein, which is that of a much larger clone; a read error is likely, and the protein shown is the DNA's own translation. The chain couples TRDV2 to TRDJ1, with 8 bases aligning to TRDD3. Unmatched junction bases numbered 21, after V lost 7 bases and J lost 3 bases. Per germline, CDR1 GEAIGNYY and CDR2 EKD. The CDR3 consists of 18 residues. For the CDR3, the DNA is TGTGCCTGGGACCCCGTAGGGCTGGGGGAAAACGGGGCCGATAAACTCATCTTT. Translated, it gives CAWDPVGLGENGADKLIF.

Remarks on this clone: The mismatch at residue 7 between this DNA's translation and the TCRdb protein of a much larger clone likely reflects a read error; the protein shown is translated from the DNA. The V call is TRDV2, the J call TRDJ1, with 7 bases matching TRDD3. This CDR3 comprises 17 residues. The junction had 10 bases not matched to a gene; V was cut back by 1 base and J by 0 bases. Germline V gene sequence: CDR1 GEAIGNYY, CDR2 EKD. The CDR3 here is CACDTLIGGLNTDKLIF. The CDR3 DNA reads TGTGCCTGTGACACTCTTATTGGGGGACTGAACACCGATAAACTCATCTTT.